This TCR beta chain was obtained from a study of T cell repertoires in cytomegalovirus infection. Study background: Matching HLA type and CMV infection were both indicated by public TCR beta signatures.

Germline V gives CDR1 SGHTA, CDR2 FQGNSA. This CDR3 is 13 amino acids long. With 5 bases removed from V and 7 bases from J, the gap between germline ends came to 11 bases. TCRdb analysed the reads with MiXCR anew, one entry per CDR3 protein. The repertoire has under 300,000 distinct CDR3 sequences, roughly an eighth of them found once; the top ten carry 1.5% to 2%. Sequencing was done on a sample of PBMCs. The clonotype was recovered from a human donor in good health (CMV status not recorded). Some clones in this sample may be carry-over from other donors' samples. The gene calls are TRBV7-2 and TRBJ1-4; weak D call: TRBD1 (6 bases). The CDR3: CASSQRTVEKLFF. The DNA of the CDR3 is TGTGCCAGCAGCCAACGGACAGTTGAAAAACTGTTTTTT.